One and the same sample provided the 29 T cell receptor beta chains below, sequenced in a study of blood T cell repertoires in COVID-19. Here immunoSEQ multiplex PCR was the method, and the copy in TCRdb shows in-frame clones only, minus some. Of over 150,000 clones listed, roughly 83% were seen once; the top ten hold around 7%. Material for sequencing was peripheral blood. The source of these receptors is a woman in her forties with COVID-19, enrolled during active disease.

This sequence joins TRBV6-5 and TRBJ2-3, with 10 bases aligning to TRBD2. The CDR3 is 16 amino acids. J gave up 2 bases and V 2 bases, and 4 bases lay outside the gene matches. Germline V lookup: CDR1 MNHEY, CDR2 SVGAGI. The CDR3 coding sequence is TGTGCCAGCAGTTACAGTCTAGCGGGAGTCACAGATACGCAGTATTTT. Translation gives CASSYSLAGVTDTQYF.

The rearrangement joins TRBV11-1 to TRBJ1-2; TRBD1 is a possible D gene (5 bases). This CDR3 is built from 14 residues. Germline lookup yields CDR1 SGHAT and CDR2 FQDESV (reference sequence). V was cut by 1 base and J by 7 bases, with 13 bases left in between. The CDR3 DNA reads TGTGCCAGCAGCTTAGAGAACAGGATTGGTGGCTACACCTTC. Translating it yields CASSLENRIGGYTF.

J is TRBJ1-2 and V is TRBV29-1; TRBD1 might be the D (5 bases). Germline CDR1 and CDR2: SQVTM and ANQGSEA. This CDR3 is built from 14 residues. V was trimmed by 4 bases and J by 4 bases, leaving 16 bases between them. Written as DNA, the CDR3 is TGCAGCGTTGCTCAGGGTAGAGATGGCTATGGCTACACCTTC. Residues: CSVAQGRDGYGYTF. The full variable domain, rest sourced from reference TRBV29-1 and TRBJ1-2, is SAVISQKPSRDICQRGTSLTIQCQVDSQVTMMFWYRQQPGQSLTLIATANQGSEATYESGFVIDKFPISRPNLTFSTLTVSNMSPEDSSIYLCSVAQGRDGYGYTFGSGTRLTVV.

This rearrangement joins TRBV11-3 to TRBJ2-2, with 9 bases that match TRBD1. The germline gives CDR1 SGHNT, CDR2 YENEEA. The CDR3 is 15 residues long. Trimming cost V 4 bases and J 9 bases; bases outside gene matches: 9. The CDR3 nucleotides read TGTGCCAGCAGCTCCCCGGGACAGGGCTCACGGGAGCTGTTTTTT. Residues: CASSSPGQGSRELFF.

CDR3 nucleotides: TGTGCCAGCAGCCAAGACTGGGGACAGAGCACTTATGGCTACACCTTC. Protein product: CASSQDWGQSTYGYTF. The chain uses TRBV3-1 (or the pseudogene TRBV3-2) and TRBJ1-2, with TRBD1 identical over 7 bases. CDR1 and CDR2 (germline): LGHDT, YNNKEL (reference sequence). The CDR3 totals 16 residues. With V trimmed by 0 bases and J by 5 bases, 9 bases remained unmatched.

This sequence joins TRBV27 and TRBJ1-1, with a weak D call TRBD1 (6 bases). The germline gives CDR1 MNHEY, CDR2 SMNVEV (reference sequence). The CDR3 extends over 14 amino acids. The V gene lost 5 bases and the J gene lost 0 bases, with 10 bases spanning the gap. The CDR3 loop is CASSVDRLNTEAFF. CDR3 DNA: TGTGCCAGCAGTGTTGACAGGTTGAACACTGAAGCTTTCTTT.

The rearrangement links TRBV4-1 to TRBJ2-7; 8 nucleotides match TRBD2. Germline V gives CDR1 MGHRA, CDR2 YSYEKL. The CDR3 is 13 amino acids. J lost 0 bases, V lost 10 bases, and 5 bases had no gene match. The CDR3 sequence: CATGGGPSYEQYF. CDR3 DNA: TGCGCCACCGGCGGGGGGCCCTCCTACGAGCAGTACTTC.

This clone was found once. The rearrangement links TRBV6-4 to TRBJ2-1; D possibly corresponds to TRBD1 (5 bases). The CDR3 totals 15 residues. V lost 5 bases and J 0 bases, leaving 11 bases between the germline ends. In germline, CDR1 is MRHNA, CDR2 SNTAGT. CDR3: CASSYQGSSYNEQFF. The CDR3 DNA reads as TGTGCCAGCAGTTATCAGGGTAGCTCCTACAATGAGCAGTTCTTC.

V and J are TRBV7-9 and TRBJ1-2; TRBD1 might be the D (5 bases). The germline V gene encodes CDR1 SEHNR and CDR2 FQNEAQ (reference sequence). V shed 5 bases and J shed 4 bases, with 20 bases lying between them. The CDR3 runs to 16 residues. In DNA form, the CDR3 reads TGTGCCAGCAGCCGATCCTCTAACAGGAACTCCTATGGCTACACCTTC. It translates to CASSRSSNRNSYGYTF.

The J gene is TRBJ1-2, the V gene TRBV18; TRBD1 matches at 7 bases. Germline CDR1 reads KGHSH; CDR2 reads LQKENI. V trimming: 1 base; J trimming: 0 bases; junction bases outside the gene matches: 2. The CDR3 loop spans 15 amino acids. The DNA of the CDR3 is TGTGCCAGCTCACCACGGGACAGAGCTAACTATGGCTACACCTTC. It is translated as CASSPRDRANYGYTF.

The chain joins TRBV2 to TRBJ2-3, with 7 bases lining up with TRBD2. Germline loops: CDR1 SNHLY, CDR2 FYNNEI. Trimming cost V 3 bases and J 3 bases; bases outside gene matches: 9. The length of the CDR3 is 16 residues. CDR3 sequence reads: CASSEGRGRGTDTQYF. CDR3 bases: TGTGCCAGCAGTGAGGGGAGGGGAAGAGGGACAGATACGCAGTATTTT.

V is TRBV27 and J is TRBJ2-3; 7 bases map to TRBD2. Unmatched junction bases numbered 8, after V lost 7 bases and J lost 1 base. This CDR3 spans 15 amino acids. Germline V gene sequence: CDR1 MNHEY, CDR2 SMNVEV (reference sequence). CDR3: CASTPWEGGTDTQYF. The CDR3 nucleotides read TGTGCCAGCACCCCTTGGGAGGGAGGCACAGATACGCAGTATTTT.

V gene TRBV6-5 combines with J gene TRBJ1-4, with D possibly being TRBD1 (6 bases). The CDR3 length is 15 residues. Germline CDR1 and CDR2: MNHEY and SVGAGI. Trimming stripped 6 bases from V and 3 bases from J, with 14 bases between. The CDR3 reads CASSLQGNPNEKLFF. The CDR3 coding sequence is TGTGCCAGCAGCCTACAGGGTAACCCTAATGAAAAACTGTTTTTT.

This clone has a handful of counts. The chain carries TRBV6-5 and TRBJ2-1, with D perhaps TRBD2 (5 bases). V lost 6 bases and J lost 7, with 7 bases in between. The CDR3 is 11 residues long. CDR1 MNHEY and CDR2 SVGAGI come from the germline V gene. The CDR3 DNA reads as TGTGCCAGCAGAACTAGTAATGAGCAGTTCTTC. It encodes CASRTSNEQFF.

The chain is built from TRBV5-1 and TRBJ2-1, with TRBD2 matching 13 bases. CDR3 length: 16 amino acids. Looked up from germline, CDR1 is SGHRS and CDR2 is YFSETQ. Trimming cost V 4 bases and J 9 bases; bases outside gene matches: 10. The DNA for the CDR3 is TGCGCCAGCAGCACGGCCCGGACTAGCGGGAGTGGTGAGCAGTTCTTC. Amino acid sequence: CASSTARTSGSGEQFF. The variable domain in full, completed from reference TRBV5-1 and TRBJ2-1, reads KAGVTQTPRYLIKTRGQQVTLSCSPISGHRSVSWYQQTPGQGLQFLFEYFSETQRNKGNFPGRFSGRQFSNSRSEMNVSTLELGDSALYLCASSTARTSGSGEQFFGPGTRLTVL.

The V call is TRBV7-3, the J call TRBJ1-6; 10 bases align to TRBD1. The CDR3 runs 17 residues. V lost 2 bases, J lost 10 bases, and 11 bases stayed unmatched. In germline, CDR1 is SGHTA, CDR2 FQGTGA. DNA for the CDR3: TGTGCCAGCAGCTTATCAGGGACAGGGGAATTTGGCTCACCCCTCCACTTT. Translating gives CASSLSGTGEFGSPLHF.

The chain recombines TRBV6-5 with TRBJ2-3, with 9 bases aligning to TRBD2. Trimming removed 4 bases from V and 4 bases from J; junction bases left unmatched: 3. Germline V gives CDR1 MNHEY, CDR2 SVGAGI. The CDR3 totals 14 residues. The CDR3 DNA is TGTGCCAGCAGTTCGATAGCGGGAGCAGATACGCAGTATTTT. This codes for CASSSIAGADTQYF.

This clone appeared once. This chain uses TRBV7-3 with TRBJ2-7, with 9 bases identical to TRBD1. This CDR3 has 12 amino acids. V was pared by 4 bases and J by 6 bases, with 1 base of the junction left unmatched. Germline V gene lookup returns CDR1 SGHTA and CDR2 FQGTGA. The CDR3 DNA is TGTGCCAGCAGCTCGGACAGGGGCGAGCAGTACTTC. Translation: CASSSDRGEQYF.

The genes are TRBV6-5 and TRBJ2-3, with 7 bases identical to TRBD2. Germline CDR1 reads MNHEY; CDR2 reads SVGAGI. The CDR3 has 14 amino acids. Trimming took 5 bases from V and 2 from J; bases not matched to a gene: 4. CDR3 loop: CASSRGLPTDTQYF. The CDR3 nucleotides are TGTGCCAGCAGTCGGGGACTACCCACAGATACGCAGTATTTT.

The rearrangement links TRBV9 to TRBJ1-6, with D perhaps matching TRBD1 (5 bases). The CDR3 is made up of 15 amino acids. Germline CDR1 reads SGDLS; CDR2 reads YYNGEE. V lost 0 bases and J 7 bases, leaving 11 bases between the germline ends. The CDR3 DNA sequence: TGTGCCAGCAGCGTAGTTGGGGGAGGGAATTCACCCCTCCACTTT. It is translated as CASSVVGGGNSPLHF. Full variable domain (missing parts from reference TRBV9 and TRBJ1-6): DSGVTQTPKHLITATGQRVTLRCSPRSGDLSVYWYQQSLDQGLQFLIQYYNGEERAKGNILERFSAQQFPDLHSELNLSSLELGDSALYFCASSVVGGGNSPLHFGNGTRLTVT.

The V gene is TRBV10-1, the J gene TRBJ1-2; D perhaps matches TRBD1 (5 bases). This CDR3 contains 12 residues. With 6 bases removed from V and 3 bases from J, the gap between germline ends came to 8 bases. Germline-derived CDR1 and CDR2 are WNHNN and SYGVQD (reference sequence). The DNA for the CDR3 is TGCGCCAGCAGCTCGACAGACTATGGCTACACCTTC. Residues: CASSSTDYGYTF.

The chain links TRBV28 to TRBJ1-6; D is possibly TRBD1 (5 bases). The germline gives CDR1 MDHEN, CDR2 SYDVKM. The V end lost 3 bases, the J end lost 9 bases, and 21 bases lay between the germline ends. There are 17 residues in the CDR3. CDR3 protein: CASSFDSWGMEGSPLHF. CDR3 sequence (DNA): TGTGCCAGCAGTTTTGATTCGTGGGGGATGGAGGGTTCACCCCTCCACTTT.

The chain combines TRBV3-1 (or the pseudogene TRBV3-2) with TRBJ1-2; 7 nucleotides align to TRBD1. This CDR3 is 19 amino acids long. Germline V gene lookup returns CDR1 LGHDT and CDR2 YNNKEL (reference sequence). The V segment lost 0 bases and the J segment 1 base; nucleotides outside the gene matches: 14. CDR3 coding DNA: TGTGCCAGCAGCCAAGATCCCCGACAGGGACCTCCAGATAACTATGGCTACACCTTC. It codes for CASSQDPRQGPPDNYGYTF.

The V call is TRBV9, the J call TRBJ1-1, with D unclear. V lost 1 base to trimming and J lost 6 bases, with 10 bases between them. CDR1 and CDR2 (germline): SGDLS, YYNGEE. This CDR3 is built from 13 residues. The CDR3 sequence: CASSVRSESEAFF. CDR3 in DNA: TGTGCCAGCAGCGTACGGTCGGAGTCTGAAGCTTTCTTT. The whole variable domain, remainder taken from reference TRBV9 and TRBJ1-1, is DSGVTQTPKHLITATGQRVTLRCSPRSGDLSVYWYQQSLDQGLQFLIQYYNGEERAKGNILERFSAQQFPDLHSELNLSSLELGDSALYFCASSVRSESEAFFGQGTRLTVV.

This chain joins TRBV6-5 and TRBJ2-1; 8 nucleotides agree with TRBD1. CDR1 and CDR2 (germline): MNHEY, SVGAGI. V lost 0 bases and J lost 4; bases outside the gene matches: 5. The CDR3 runs 16 residues. CDR3 loop: CASSYSGRGRYNEQFF. The CDR3 bases are TGTGCCAGCAGTTACTCTGGCAGGGGGCGATACAATGAGCAGTTCTTC.

This clone was detected only once. The chain recombines TRBV27 with TRBJ1-3; D not certain. Trimming took 5 bases from V and 0 from J, leaving 8 bases between them. Per the germline V gene, CDR1 is MNHEY and CDR2 is SMNVEV (reference sequence). The CDR3 has 14 amino acids. Here the CDR3 reads CASSPSGSGNTIYF. CDR3 coding DNA: TGTGCCAGCAGTCCGAGTGGCTCTGGAAACACCATATATTTT.

This chain connects TRBV2 to TRBJ2-5; the D is unclear. CDR3 size: 15 residues. The germline CDR1 and CDR2 sequences are SNHLY and FYNNEI. Trimming took 6 bases from V and 1 from J, leaving 15 bases between them. CDR3 in DNA: TGTGCCAGCAGCGAGGTGGCTCATACCCAAGAGACCCAGTACTTC. It is translated as CASSEVAHTQETQYF.

CDR3 sequence (DNA): TGTGCCAGCGCCCCCCCCCGGACAGGGGGCCTAGGTGGCTACACCTTC. Its protein is CASAPPRTGGLGGYTF. The chain has TRBV2 and TRBJ1-2; 11 positions agree with TRBD1. CDR3 length equals 16 residues. Germline V gives CDR1 SNHLY, CDR2 FYNNEI. The ends lost 8 bases at V and 7 bases at J; junction bases unmatched: 15.

V is TRBV7-3 and J is TRBJ2-2, with 8 nucleotides matching TRBD2. Trimming took 0 bases from V and 5 from J; bases not matched to a gene: 8. This CDR3 has 17 amino acids. CDR1 is SGHTA, CDR2 FQGTGA, per germline. CDR3 loop: CASSLTGRAGVTGELFF. The CDR3 region has the DNA TGTGCCAGCAGCTTAACGGGGCGAGCGGGAGTAACCGGGGAGCTGTTTTTT.